A selection of T cell receptor beta chains follows, all from one sample in a study of T cell repertoires in cytomegalovirus infection. From the reads, TCRdb called clonotypes with MiXCR, one entry per CDR3 protein. The top ten clones hold around 14% of a sample with approximately 770,000 distinct CDR3 sequences, about 27% of them seen once. For these receptors, no antigen is known. This material consisted of cultured CD8+ T cells from PBMCs, taken from culture after CMV antigen stimulation. These receptors were taken from a human donor in good health (CMV status not recorded). Some clones in this sample may be carry-over from other donors' samples. CDR3s include the opening cysteine and the closing phenylalanine or tryptophan. A D gene is named only where the DNA matches it firmly. Rows may omit the clone size; those that give it use once, few, many or a size class.

DNA	CDR3	J	D	V	size
TGTGCCAGTGGAGGTAGCACACCCTACGAGCAGTACTTC	CASGGSTPYEQYF	TRBJ2-7	.	TRBV2	few
TGTGCCAGCAGTTTATCCAGGGGGACGAACACCGGGGAGCTGTTTTTT	CASSLSRGTNTGELFF	TRBJ2-2	TRBD1	TRBV7-8	many
TGTGCCACCAAGGAGGGGCCGAACACTGAAGCTTTCTTT	CATKEGPNTEAFF	TRBJ1-1	.	TRBV24-1	.
TGTGCCAGTAGTCCGCGGGGGGATGGCTCACCCCTCCACTTT	CASSPRGDGSPLHF	TRBJ1-6	.	TRBV19	few
TGTGCCAGCAGCTTAACTGCTACTGAAGCTTTCTTT	CASSLTATEAFF	TRBJ1-1	.	TRBV7-2	many
TGCAGCGCTGAGACAGAAATCTCTGGAAACACCATATATTTT	CSAETEISGNTIYF	TRBJ1-3	.	TRBV29-1	.
TGTGCCACCAGCAGAGGCCTGTACAATGAGCAGTTCTTC	CATSRGLYNEQFF	TRBJ2-1	.	TRBV15	few
TGTGCCAGCAGCGTGACAGGGGCATGGAGAGATACGCAGTATTTT	CASSVTGAWRDTQYF	TRBJ2-3	TRBD1	TRBV7-9	few
TGTGCCACCCTACTCCCTGACGGTACGCAGTATTTT	CATLLPDGTQYF	TRBJ2-3	.	TRBV11-1	.
TGTGCCAGCACCCCCTTGGGACAGGGGGCCCCCTACGAGCAGTACTTC	CASTPLGQGAPYEQYF	TRBJ2-7	TRBD1	TRBV27	.
TGTGCCAGCAGTCCCCGGGACGTATACTACGAGCAGTACTTC	CASSPRDVYYEQYF	TRBJ2-7	.	TRBV6-8	few
TGTGCCAGCATCCACTGGACAGAAAGACGTGAAAAACTGTTTTTT	CASIHWTERREKLFF	TRBJ1-4	.	TRBV2	.
TGTGCCAGTAGTATCCGGGACAGGGGTGGAGATACGCAGTATTTT	CASSIRDRGGDTQYF	TRBJ2-3	TRBD1	TRBV19	.
TGCGCCAGCAGCCAATACCGCGGGACAGGGGGCCATGAGCAGTTCTTC	CASSQYRGTGGHEQFF	TRBJ2-1	TRBD1	TRBV4-3	few
TGTGCCAGCAGCTGGATTGGCGCAGATACGCAGTATTTT	CASSWIGADTQYF	TRBJ2-3	.	TRBV7-9	few
TGTGCCACCAGGGGTTTCGCGAACACCGGGGAGCTGTTTTTT	CATRGFANTGELFF	TRBJ2-2	.	TRBV15	.
TGCAGCGTTGATTTCGATGCTGAAGCTTTCTTT	CSVDFDAEAFF	TRBJ1-1	.	TRBV29-1	few
TGTGCCAGCAGTGGATGGGAGTTGGTATATGGCTACACCTTC	CASSGWELVYGYTF	TRBJ1-2	.	TRBV2	.
TGCAGTGCCCCGGACTTACTTGAGGGGGCCTTTTCACCCCTCCACTTT	CSAPDLLEGAFSPLHF	TRBJ1-6	TRBD1	TRBV20-1	.
TGTGCCAGCACCTTAACCAGGGTTGCCTACGAGCAGTACTTC	CASTLTRVAYEQYF	TRBJ2-7	.	TRBV2	few
TGTGCCAGCAGTTTAGCGCGGGACACAAGTACCTTCTCTGGAAACACCATATATTTT	CASSLARDTSTFSGNTIYF	TRBJ1-3	.	TRBV12-3/TRBV12-4	.
TGTGCCAGCAGCCTGGACATTAACTATGGCTACACCTTC	CASSLDINYGYTF	TRBJ1-2	.	TRBV12-3/TRBV12-4	many
TGTGCCAGCACCCCGGGGTCTAACACCGGGGAGCTGTTTTTT	CASTPGSNTGELFF	TRBJ2-2	.	TRBV7-6	many
TGTGCCAGCACCCAGACTAGCGGCAATGAGCAGTTCTTC	CASTQTSGNEQFF	TRBJ2-1	TRBD2	TRBV7-9	few
TGTGCCAGCAGCTCAAGACCACGGGGCTACACCTTC	CASSSRPRGYTF	TRBJ1-2	.	TRBV5-4	few
TGTGCCAGCAGCTCACTCCCAGGGGCAGATGGCTACACCTTC	CASSSLPGADGYTF	TRBJ1-2	.	TRBV7-6	few
TGCGCCAGCAGCCAGAGCGGGGGGGCCAATGAGCAGTTCTTC	CASSQSGGANEQFF	TRBJ2-1	TRBD2	TRBV4-1	.
TGTGCCAGCAGTGCCCTCAGGGGCAGCTCCTACAATGAGCAGTTCTTC	CASSALRGSSYNEQFF	TRBJ2-1	.	TRBV27	.
TGTGCCAGCAGCTTAGACCCCCCAGATGAGATCACAGATACGCAGTATTTT	CASSLDPPDEITDTQYF	TRBJ2-3	.	TRBV7-2	many
TGCAGTGCTAGATCTAGGACTAGCGACCGCTTGAATGAGCAGTTCTTC	CSARSRTSDRLNEQFF	TRBJ2-1	TRBD2	TRBV20-1	.
TGTGCCAGCAGTATAACCGTGGACCGTGAGCAGTTCTTC	CASSITVDREQFF	TRBJ2-1	.	TRBV2	.
TGCAGCGTTGAGGGACAGGGGGGGAACACTGAAGCTTTCTTT	CSVEGQGGNTEAFF	TRBJ1-1	TRBD1	TRBV29-1	few
TGTGCCAGCAAAGGGCGGTATGAGCAGTTCTTC	CASKGRYEQFF	TRBJ2-1	.	TRBV2	.
TGTGCCAGCAGACCTGGGACAGGGGGGAGGGATACGCAGTATTTT	CASRPGTGGRDTQYF	TRBJ2-3	TRBD1	TRBV12-3/TRBV12-4	.
TGCAGTGCTAGACCACGTCGTGAGGGATTGAATTATGGCTACACCTTC	CSARPRREGLNYGYTF	TRBJ1-2	.	TRBV20-1	.
TGTGCCAGTGATAATCATAAGTGGTCGGGACATAGCCAAGAGACCCAGTACTTC	CASDNHKWSGHSQETQYF	TRBJ2-5	.	TRBV19	.
TGTGCCAGCAGTTCCCGGGACAGACATCCACAATCTGGAAACACCATATATTTT	CASSSRDRHPQSGNTIYF	TRBJ1-3	TRBD1	TRBV5-4	.